This T cell receptor beta chain derives from a study of blood T cell repertoires in COVID-19. Across the whole study: Some COVID-19 samples were acute and others convalescent; all came from the United States, Italy and Spain.

Repertoires were generated with immunoSEQ multiplex PCR, while TCRdb's copy carries only in-frame clones and drops some. The data show some 15,000 clones, about 89% seen once. Per germline, CDR1 SNHLY and CDR2 FYNNEI. V was clipped by 5 bases and J by 5 bases; unmatched bases: 2. The CDR3 totals 13 residues. The rearrangement joins TRBV2 to TRBJ2-2; TRBD1 aligns across 7 bases. The receptor was isolated from a human donor in a cohort sampled during active COVID-19. The sequenced material came from peripheral blood. The CDR3 here is CASSKTGTGELFF. The CDR3 DNA follows: TGTGCCAGCAGTAAGACAGGGACCGGGGAGCTGTTTTTT.